What follows are 29 T cell receptor beta chains derived from one specimen sequenced in a study of radiation and T cells in renal cell carcinoma. Measured with immunoSEQ multiplex PCR; TCRdb has only the in-frame clones, and not every one. The data show 150,000 to 190,000 clones, approximately 90% seen once. Described time point: blood 2 weeks post-SBRT. The treatment is: 15 Gy SBRT to primary tumor, nephrectomy 4 weeks later. This specimen was blood, taken from a patient whose treatment included radiotherapy and nephrectomy. The receptors originated from a woman between 45 and 65 years old with renal cell carcinoma.

This clone has just one count. The chain recombines TRBV9 with TRBJ1-6; TRBD1 is a possible D gene (5 bases). V was shortened by 3 bases and J by 8 bases, with 12 bases between the two germline ends. The germline gives CDR1 SGDLS, CDR2 YYNGEE. This CDR3 has 14 amino acids. The CDR3 here is CASSAQGNHSPLHF. Written as DNA, the CDR3 is TGTGCCAGCAGCGCCCAGGGAAACCATTCACCCCTCCACTTT.

The J gene is TRBJ2-7, the V gene TRBV5-3, with 8 positions matching TRBD1. TRBV5-3 is an open reading frame, and its role is uncertain. This CDR3 is 12 amino acids long. Trimming removed 5 bases from V and 6 bases from J; junction bases left unmatched: 4. For the CDR3, the DNA is TGTGCCAGAAGATCCCAGGGGGCCGAGCAGTACTTC. Translated, it gives CARRSQGAEQYF.

J is TRBJ2-1 and V is TRBV7-2; D possibly corresponds to TRBD1 (6 bases). This CDR3 comprises 19 residues. Germline loops: CDR1 SGHTA, CDR2 FQGNSA. The V and J ends lost 1 base and 0 bases respectively, with 19 bases between them. CDR3 protein: CASSLGGQPIISSYNEQFF. The CDR3 bases are TGTGCCAGCAGCTTAGGAGGACAGCCGATAATCAGCTCCTACAATGAGCAGTTCTTC.

V and J are TRBV6-5 and TRBJ1-6; possibly TRBD1 for D (5 bases). This CDR3 region has 15 residues. The V and J ends lost 0 bases and 8 bases respectively, with 11 bases between them. Per germline, CDR1 MNHEY and CDR2 SVGAGI. The CDR3 loop is CASSYSRGWDSPLHF. The CDR3 DNA reads as TGTGCCAGCAGTTACTCAAGGGGTTGGGATTCACCCCTCCACTTT.

This clone has just a few counts. The chain employs TRBV9 and TRBJ1-1, with TRBD1 identical over 7 bases. The germline gives CDR1 SGDLS, CDR2 YYNGEE. The CDR3 contains 15 residues. The V gene end was trimmed by 3 bases and the J gene end by 6 bases; junction bases not matched to a gene: 11. In DNA form, the CDR3 reads TGTGCCAGCAGCGCCCCCGTTTCCGGGACAGCTGAAGCTTTCTTT. Encoded protein: CASSAPVSGTAEAFF.

This clone was counted a single time. The chain is built from TRBV15 and TRBJ2-3; 10 positions agree with TRBD2. The CDR3 is made up of 16 amino acids. Germline values: CDR1 LNHNV, CDR2 YYDKDF (reference sequence). The J segment lost 4 bases and the V segment lost 0 bases, leaving 4 bases of the junction unmatched. DNA of the CDR3: TGTGCCACCAGCAGAGAGAGCGGGGGGGCGGCAGATACGCAGTATTTT. Protein product: CATSRESGGAADTQYF.

J is TRBJ2-5 and V is TRBV11-2, with 9 nucleotides matching TRBD2. CDR3 size: 15 residues. Germline CDR1 reads SGHAT; CDR2 reads FQNNGV. With 1 base clipped from V and 5 bases from J, the junction kept 5 bases outside the gene matches. CDR3 region: CASSLASGGRETQYF. The CDR3 DNA is TGTGCCAGCAGCTTAGCCAGCGGGGGGAGGGAGACCCAGTACTTC.

The V gene is TRBV2, the J gene TRBJ2-2; D is perhaps TRBD1 (6 bases). Germline V CDR1 and CDR2: SNHLY, FYNNEI. CDR3 length: 15 amino acids. Between the trimmed V and J ends, which lost 4 bases and 5 bases, there was a span of 14 bases. The CDR3 region is CASSVRGAGTGELFF. CDR3 sequence (DNA): TGTGCCAGCAGTGTCAGGGGCGCAGGGACCGGGGAGCTGTTTTTT.

This sequence joins TRBV2 and TRBJ1-5, with unresolved D. Germline V CDR1 and CDR2: SNHLY, FYNNEI. V lost 7 bases, J lost 0 bases, and 10 bases lay in between. The CDR3 sequence is 14 residues long. Here the CDR3 DNA reads TGTGCCAGCACTAAAGGGATTAGCAATCAGCCCCAGCATTTT. Amino acid sequence: CASTKGISNQPQHF.

This chain connects TRBV6-5 to TRBJ1-1; 8 bases align to TRBD1. The CDR3 has 14 amino acids. V shed 4 bases, J shed 8 bases, and the junction held 9 bases outside the gene matches. CDR1 and CDR2 (germline): MNHEY, SVGAGI. CDR3 nucleotides: TGTGCCAGCAGTTTTCTGGACAGGGCAAGCGAAGCTTTCTTT. It specifies CASSFLDRASEAFF.

CDR3 nucleotides: TGCGCCAGCAGCTTAACGACAGGGGACTATGGCTACACCTTC. Translating it yields CASSLTTGDYGYTF. The rearrangement joins TRBV5-1 to TRBJ1-2, with TRBD1 matching 8 bases. This CDR3 contains 14 residues. J gave up 3 bases and V 2 bases, and 3 bases lay outside the gene matches. Germline loops: CDR1 SGHRS, CDR2 YFSETQ.

This clone appeared a few times. CDR3 sequence (DNA): TGCAGCGCCGGACAGGGAAACGAAGCTTTCTTT. Protein: CSAGQGNEAFF. This chain links TRBV29-1 with TRBJ1-1; 8 positions agree with TRBD1. The germline gives CDR1 SQVTM, CDR2 ANQGSEA. Germline trimming cut 7 bases from V and 8 bases from J; bases unmatched to any gene: 6. This CDR3 contains 11 residues.

V usage is TRBV6-1 and J usage is TRBJ1-2, with D possibly being TRBD1 (5 bases). The CDR3 length is 14 residues. V was clipped by 4 bases and J by 1 base, with 10 bases between them. Germline values: CDR1 MNHNS, CDR2 SASEGT. CDR3 DNA: TGTGCCAGCAGTGCGGGACTCGGTAACTATGGCTACACCTTC. This encodes CASSAGLGNYGYTF.

J is TRBJ2-2 and V is TRBV7-2; weak D call: TRBD1 (5 bases). Germline V lookup: CDR1 SGHTA, CDR2 FQGNSA. This CDR3 has 14 residues. Trimming cost V 3 bases and J 4 bases, with 9 bases left between them. CDR3 bases: TGTGCCAGCAGCTTTGGTAGGGGCACCGGGGAGCTGTTTTTT. It is translated as CASSFGRGTGELFF.

The chain uses TRBV5-6 and TRBJ2-5, with D possibly being TRBD1 (6 bases). The germline CDR1 and CDR2 sequences are SGHDT and YYEEEE. The V gene lost 4 bases and the J gene lost 1 base, with 14 bases spanning the gap. This CDR3 has 15 residues. The CDR3 DNA reads TGTGCCAGCAGCCCTGGACAGTCCCCCCAAGAGACCCAGTACTTC. Translated: CASSPGQSPQETQYF.

The rearrangement joins TRBV6-5 to TRBJ1-1, with 7 bases lining up with TRBD1. Germline V gives CDR1 MNHEY, CDR2 SVGAGI. The CDR3 consists of 15 residues. V was clipped by 8 bases and J by 4 bases; unmatched bases: 13. CDR3 DNA: TGTGCCAGCCGGACAGGTATAAATTCTGGCACTGAAGCTTTCTTT. Protein product: CASRTGINSGTEAFF.

The J gene is TRBJ1-1, the V gene TRBV7-2, with unresolved D. Germline loops: CDR1 SGHTA, CDR2 FQGNSA. V was shortened by 2 bases and J by 1 base, with 5 bases between the two germline ends. The length of the CDR3 is 13 residues. Written as DNA, the CDR3 is TGTGCCAGCAGCTTACCGAGGAACACTGAAGCTTTCTTT. Translating it yields CASSLPRNTEAFF.

The chain has TRBV25-1 and TRBJ2-2; D remains unclear. This CDR3 spans 15 amino acids. Germline V lookup: CDR1 MGHDK, CDR2 SYGVNS. V was cut by 4 bases and J by 5 bases, with 14 bases left in between. CDR3 bases: TGTGCCAGCAGTGCTGAACGAGTTCGGACCGGGGAGCTGTTTTTT. Encoded protein: CASSAERVRTGELFF.

This chain joins TRBV18 and TRBJ2-7, with TRBD1 matching over 7 bases. V gave up 0 bases and J gave up 6 bases; unmatched junction bases: 20. The length of the CDR3 is 19 residues. The V gene's germline CDR1 is KGHSH and CDR2 LQKENI. This chain's CDR3 is CASSPPLMGQKMSFTEQYF. CDR3 nucleotide sequence: TGTGCCAGCTCACCACCTCTGATGGGACAGAAAATGTCGTTTACCGAGCAGTACTTC.

The chain recombines TRBV7-9 with TRBJ1-2; D call uncertain. Trimming removed 5 bases from V and 5 bases from J, with 6 bases in between. This CDR3 has 11 residues. Germline V gene lookup returns CDR1 SEHNR and CDR2 FQNEAQ (reference sequence). The CDR3 loop reads CASSEGYGYTF. The CDR3 coding sequence is TGTGCCAGCAGCGAAGGGTATGGCTACACCTTC.

This chain uses TRBV9 with TRBJ2-3; perhaps TRBD1 as D (6 bases). Trimming stripped 4 bases from V and 0 bases from J, with 18 bases between. In germline, CDR1 is SGDLS, CDR2 YYNGEE. CDR3 length equals 17 residues. The DNA of the CDR3 is TGTGCCAGCAGCCCGGGGCAGGGGTCATCTAGCACAGATACGCAGTATTTT. It encodes CASSPGQGSSSTDTQYF.

This chain connects TRBV23-1 to TRBJ2-2; D is ambiguous. Being an ORF, TRBV23-1 has a function that is uncertain. V lost 4 bases to trimming and J lost 4 bases, with 22 bases between them. This CDR3 has 18 residues. The CDR3 sequence is CASSLIQHGVPSTGELFF. CDR3 DNA: TGCGCCAGCAGTCTAATTCAGCACGGCGTACCTTCCACCGGGGAGCTGTTTTTT.

This clone was recorded only once. This chain connects TRBV21-1 to TRBJ2-7; the table assigns TRBD2, which was not confirmed against the DNA. TRBV21-1 constitutes a pseudogene. The CDR3 loop spans 14 amino acids. DNA for the CDR3: TGTGCCAGCAGCAACGATAGCGGGGGCTACGAGCAGTACTTC. It specifies CASSNDSGGYEQYF.

This clone was recorded once. V and J are TRBV6-5 and TRBJ1-2; D remains unclear. Deletions cut 6 bases from V and 3 bases from J, with 8 bases between. Germline-derived CDR1 and CDR2 are MNHEY and SVGAGI. The CDR3 covers 12 residues. CDR3 sequence (DNA): TGTGCCAGCAGGATGTTGGACTATGGCTACACCTTC. The encoded protein is CASRMLDYGYTF.

This clone was seen a few times. The chain links TRBV6-6 to TRBJ2-5, with 11 bases fitting TRBD1. Germline V CDR1 and CDR2: MNHNY, SVGAGI (reference sequence). Trimming took 5 bases from V and 4 from J; bases not matched to a gene: 0. CDR3 length: 13 residues. In DNA form, the CDR3 reads TGTGCCAGCAGTGGGACAGGGGGAGAGACCCAGTACTTC. Amino acids: CASSGTGGETQYF.

V is TRBV4-2 and J is TRBJ2-5; D is ambiguous. The CDR3 runs 13 residues. Trimming stripped 4 bases from V and 5 bases from J, with 11 bases between. Looked up from germline, CDR1 is LGHNA and CDR2 is YNFKEQ. Here the CDR3 reads CASSPRSRETQYF. CDR3 in DNA: TGTGCCAGCAGCCCCCGGAGTCGGGAGACCCAGTACTTC.

The chain links TRBV7-8 to TRBJ1-1, with D possibly TRBD1 on 6 matching bases. Trimming took off 4 bases at V and 4 bases at J, with 13 bases between the two ends. CDR1 and CDR2 from the germline V gene are SGHVS and FQNEAQ. This CDR3 has 14 residues. CDR3 sequence: CASSSLRGGTEAFF. In DNA, the CDR3 is TGTGCCAGCAGCTCACTCAGGGGTGGCACTGAAGCTTTCTTT.

V gene TRBV19 combines with J gene TRBJ2-2; perhaps TRBD2 as D (6 bases). Trimming took 6 bases from V and 5 from J, leaving 13 bases between them. The CDR3 sequence is 14 residues long. In germline, CDR1 is LNHDA, CDR2 SQIVND (reference sequence). CDR3 DNA sequence: TGTGCCAGTAGCGGGGGTATGTGGACCGGGGAGCTGTTTTTT. Protein product: CASSGGMWTGELFF.

Concerning this clone: Other nucleotide sequences from this sample produce the same CDR3. This rearrangement joins TRBV5-1 to TRBJ1-2, with D perhaps TRBD1 (5 bases). V lost 3 bases and J lost 4, with 7 bases in between. The CDR3 has 12 residues. Germline-derived CDR1 and CDR2 are SGHRS and YFSETQ. The CDR3 DNA is TGCGCCAGCAGCTCTGACAGCTATGGCTACACCTTC. Amino acids: CASSSDSYGYTF.